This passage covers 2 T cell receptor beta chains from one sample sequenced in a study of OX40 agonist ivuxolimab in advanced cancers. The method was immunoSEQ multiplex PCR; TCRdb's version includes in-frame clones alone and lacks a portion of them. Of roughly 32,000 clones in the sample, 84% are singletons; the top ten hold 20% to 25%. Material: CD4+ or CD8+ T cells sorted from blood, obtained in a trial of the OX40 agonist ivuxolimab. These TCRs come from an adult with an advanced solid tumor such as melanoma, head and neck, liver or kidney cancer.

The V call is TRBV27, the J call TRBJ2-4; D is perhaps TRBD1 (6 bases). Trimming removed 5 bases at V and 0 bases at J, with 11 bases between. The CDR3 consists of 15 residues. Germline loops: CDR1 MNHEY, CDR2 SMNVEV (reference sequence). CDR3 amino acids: CASSQNRVAKNIQYF. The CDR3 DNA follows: TGTGCCAGCAGTCAAAACAGGGTAGCCAAAAACATTCAGTACTTC.

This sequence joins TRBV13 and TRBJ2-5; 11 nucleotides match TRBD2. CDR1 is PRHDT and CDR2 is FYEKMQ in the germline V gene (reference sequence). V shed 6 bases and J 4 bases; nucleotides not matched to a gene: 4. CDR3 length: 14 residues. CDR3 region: CASSLGLAAETQYF. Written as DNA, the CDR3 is TGTGCCAGCAGTCTGGGACTAGCGGCAGAGACCCAGTACTTC.